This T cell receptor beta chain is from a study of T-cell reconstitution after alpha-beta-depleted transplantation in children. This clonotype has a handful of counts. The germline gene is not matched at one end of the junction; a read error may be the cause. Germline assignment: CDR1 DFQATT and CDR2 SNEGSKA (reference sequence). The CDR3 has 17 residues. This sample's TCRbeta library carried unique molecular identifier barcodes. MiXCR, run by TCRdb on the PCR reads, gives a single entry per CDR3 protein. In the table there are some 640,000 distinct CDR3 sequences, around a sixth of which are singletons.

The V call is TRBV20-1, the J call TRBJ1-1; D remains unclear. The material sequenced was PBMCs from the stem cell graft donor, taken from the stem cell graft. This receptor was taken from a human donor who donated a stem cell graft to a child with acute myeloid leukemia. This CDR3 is CCARDREAPLEYTEAFF. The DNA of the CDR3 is TGCTGTGCTAGAGATAGAGAGGCACCACTAGAGTACACTGAAGCTTTCTTT.